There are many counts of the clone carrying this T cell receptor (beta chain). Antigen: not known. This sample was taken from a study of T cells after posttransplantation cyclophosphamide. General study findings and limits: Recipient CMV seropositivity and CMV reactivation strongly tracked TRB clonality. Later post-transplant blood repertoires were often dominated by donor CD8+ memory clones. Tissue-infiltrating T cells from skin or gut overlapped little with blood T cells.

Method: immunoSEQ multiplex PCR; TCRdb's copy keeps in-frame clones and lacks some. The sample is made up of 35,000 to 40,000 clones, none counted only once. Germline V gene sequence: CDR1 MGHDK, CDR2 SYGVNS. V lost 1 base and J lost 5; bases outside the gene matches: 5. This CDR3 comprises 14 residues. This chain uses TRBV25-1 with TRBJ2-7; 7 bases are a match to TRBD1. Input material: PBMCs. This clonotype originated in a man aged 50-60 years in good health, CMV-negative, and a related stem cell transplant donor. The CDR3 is CASSESATGNEQYF. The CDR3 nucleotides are TGTGCCAGCAGTGAATCCGCGACAGGGAACGAGCAGTACTTC.